This T cell receptor (beta chain) appears in the sequencing data of a study of blood T cell repertoires in COVID-19. About the research overall: COVID-19 samples from acute and convalescent phases originated in the United States, Italy and Spain.

As handled by the study authors: Amplification of reference gene primers provided the estimated nucleated cell counts. Data came from immunoSEQ multiplex PCR; TCRdb stores just in-frame clones and leaves some out. V and J calls and clone size are copied from that table; D and trimming were computed from the DNA. In the table there are roughly 200,000 clones, 80% to 90% of which are singletons. Participants, about 18 to 90 years old, spanned around 26 US areas. Participants were placed into cohorts based on the clinical history they reported. Germline V gives CDR1 LNHNV, CDR2 YYDKDF (reference sequence). This CDR3 comprises 20 residues. V lost 8 bases and J lost 2, with 30 bases in between.

The J gene is TRBJ2-2, the V gene TRBV15; D is undetermined. This receptor was obtained from a woman in her thirties or forties with acute COVID-19. The material sequenced was PBMCs or T cells enriched from blood (not recorded which). CDR3 amino acids: CATSLGTTRALKRNTGELFF. In nucleotides, the CDR3 is TGTGCCACCTCCTTGGGTACAACGAGAGCGTTGAAGAGAAACACCGGGGAGCTGTTTTTT.